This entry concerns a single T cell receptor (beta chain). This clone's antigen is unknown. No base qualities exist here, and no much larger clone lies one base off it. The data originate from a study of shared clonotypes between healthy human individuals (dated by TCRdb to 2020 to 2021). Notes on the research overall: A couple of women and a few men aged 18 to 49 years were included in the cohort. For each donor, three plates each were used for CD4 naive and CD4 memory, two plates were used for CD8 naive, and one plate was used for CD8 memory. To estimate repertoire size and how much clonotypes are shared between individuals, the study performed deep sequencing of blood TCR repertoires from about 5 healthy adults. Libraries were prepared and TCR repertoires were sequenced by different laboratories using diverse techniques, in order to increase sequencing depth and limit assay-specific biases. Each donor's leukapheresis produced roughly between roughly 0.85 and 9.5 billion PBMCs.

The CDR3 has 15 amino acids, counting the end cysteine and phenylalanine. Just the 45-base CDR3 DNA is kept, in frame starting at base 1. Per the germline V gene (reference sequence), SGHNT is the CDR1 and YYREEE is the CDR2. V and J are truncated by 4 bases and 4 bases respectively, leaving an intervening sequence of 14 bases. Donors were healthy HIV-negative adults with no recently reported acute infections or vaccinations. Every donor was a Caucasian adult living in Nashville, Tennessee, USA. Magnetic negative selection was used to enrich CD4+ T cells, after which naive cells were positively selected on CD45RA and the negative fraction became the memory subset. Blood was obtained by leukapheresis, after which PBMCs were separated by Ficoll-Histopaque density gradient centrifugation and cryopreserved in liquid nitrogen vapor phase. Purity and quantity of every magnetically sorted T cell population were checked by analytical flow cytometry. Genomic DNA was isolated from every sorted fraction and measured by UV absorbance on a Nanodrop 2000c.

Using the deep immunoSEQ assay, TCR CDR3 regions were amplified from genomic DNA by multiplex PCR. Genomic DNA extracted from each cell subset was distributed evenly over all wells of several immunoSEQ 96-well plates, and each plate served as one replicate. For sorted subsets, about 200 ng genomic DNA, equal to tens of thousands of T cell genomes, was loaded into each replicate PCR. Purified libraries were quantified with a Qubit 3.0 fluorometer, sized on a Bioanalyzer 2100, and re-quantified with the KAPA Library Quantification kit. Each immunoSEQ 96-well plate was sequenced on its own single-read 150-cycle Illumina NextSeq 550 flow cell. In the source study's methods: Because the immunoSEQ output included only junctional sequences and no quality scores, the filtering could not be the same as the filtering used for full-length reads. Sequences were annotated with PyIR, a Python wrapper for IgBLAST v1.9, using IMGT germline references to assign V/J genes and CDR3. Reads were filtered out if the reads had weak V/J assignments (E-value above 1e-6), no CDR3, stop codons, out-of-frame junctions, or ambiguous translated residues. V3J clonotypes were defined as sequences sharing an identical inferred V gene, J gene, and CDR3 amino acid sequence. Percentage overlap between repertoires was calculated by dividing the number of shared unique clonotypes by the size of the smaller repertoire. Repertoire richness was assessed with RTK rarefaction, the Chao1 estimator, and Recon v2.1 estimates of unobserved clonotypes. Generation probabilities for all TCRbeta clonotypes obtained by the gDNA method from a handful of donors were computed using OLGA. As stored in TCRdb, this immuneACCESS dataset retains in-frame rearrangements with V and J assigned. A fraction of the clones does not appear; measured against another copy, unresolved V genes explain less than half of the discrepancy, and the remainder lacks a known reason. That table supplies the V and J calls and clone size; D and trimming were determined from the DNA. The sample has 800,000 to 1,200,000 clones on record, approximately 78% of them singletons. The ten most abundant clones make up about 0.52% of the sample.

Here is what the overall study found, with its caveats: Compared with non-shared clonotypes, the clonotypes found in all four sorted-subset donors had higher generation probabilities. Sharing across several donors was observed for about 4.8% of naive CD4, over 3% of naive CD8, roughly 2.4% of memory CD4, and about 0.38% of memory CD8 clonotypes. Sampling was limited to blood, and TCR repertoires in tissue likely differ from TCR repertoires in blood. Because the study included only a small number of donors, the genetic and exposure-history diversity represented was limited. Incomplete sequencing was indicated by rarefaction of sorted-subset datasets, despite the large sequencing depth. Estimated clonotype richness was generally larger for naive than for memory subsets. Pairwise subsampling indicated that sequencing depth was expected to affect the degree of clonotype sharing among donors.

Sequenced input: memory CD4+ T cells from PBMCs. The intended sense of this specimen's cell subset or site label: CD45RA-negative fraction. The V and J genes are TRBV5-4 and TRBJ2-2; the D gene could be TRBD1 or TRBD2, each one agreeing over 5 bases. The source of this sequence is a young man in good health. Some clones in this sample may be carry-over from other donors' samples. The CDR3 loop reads CASSRDPKVTGELFF. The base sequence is TGTGCCAGCAGCCGGGACCCCAAGGTCACCGGGGAGCTGTTTTTT.